This is a list of T cell receptor beta chains from one sample in a study of blood T cells in healthy people across ages. Each CDR3 protein is one row after TCRdb ran MiXCR on the 5' RACE reads. The repertoire holds roughly 1,300,000 distinct CDR3 sequences, with almost 60% as singletons. The sample consisted of blood. The receptors were gathered from a man between 18 and 35 years old in good health. CDR3s include the opening cysteine and the closing phenylalanine or tryptophan. The D gene is left open where the match is weak. Clone size is not always given. Where it is, it says once, few, many or a class for expanded clones.

>TRBV24-1|few|NA|TRBJ2-5
TGTGCCACCAGTGATGGGGCTTCCCAGTACTTC
CATSDGASQYF
>TRBV5-1|NA|TRBD2|TRBJ2-1
TGCGCCAGCAGCCCGTTAGCGGGAGGGGATGAGCAGTTCTTC
CASSPLAGGDEQFF
>TRBV29-1|NA|NA|TRBJ1-6
TGCAGCGCCAGGACGGGTCGCAATTCACCCCTCCACTTT
CSARTGRNSPLHF
>TRBV7-9|NA|TRBD1|TRBJ2-1
TGTGCCAGCCCGGGACAGGGGAGCAATGAGCAGTTCTTC
CASPGQGSNEQFF
>TRBV10-2|NA|NA|TRBJ2-7
TGTGCCAGCAGTGTAGCAGGTCGCTACGAGCAGTACTTC
CASSVAGRYEQYF
>TRBV6-5|NA|NA|TRBJ1-1
TGTGCCAGCAGTCATATGGGGACTGAAGCTTTCTTT
CASSHMGTEAFF
>TRBV7-8|NA|TRBD2|TRBJ2-7
TGTGCCAGCAGCTTAGCAGATGGACTAGTCTACGAGCAGTACTTC
CASSLADGLVYEQYF
>TRBV12-3/TRBV12-4|NA|NA|TRBJ2-3
TGTGCCAGCAGCTACTCCCGGGGACGCACAGATACGCAGTATTTT
CASSYSRGRTDTQYF
>TRBV20-1|NA|NA|TRBJ2-1
TGCAGTGCTAATGACTGGCCCTTTCTTTTCAATGAGCAGTTCTTC
CSANDWPFLFNEQFF
>TRBV12-3/TRBV12-4|NA|NA|TRBJ2-1
TGTGCCAGCAGTCCAACCGGGACTTCCACCTACAATGAGCAGTTCTTC
CASSPTGTSTYNEQFF
>TRBV4-2|NA|NA|TRBJ2-1
TGTGCCAGCAGCCAAGTATGGAGCGGGCGCTTGAATGAGCAGTTCTTC
CASSQVWSGRLNEQFF
>TRBV27|NA|TRBD1|TRBJ2-7
TGTGCCAGCAGGTATTCCGCCGACAGGGTCTACGAGCAGTACTTC
CASRYSADRVYEQYF
>TRBV7-9|NA|NA|TRBJ1-1
TGTGCCAGCAGTAAACCGACAGCCAACACTGAAGCTTTCTTT
CASSKPTANTEAFF
>TRBV10-1|NA|TRBD2|TRBJ2-3
TGCGCCAGCGCCCGGGGGGGAGTCACAGATACGCAGTATTTT
CASARGGVTDTQYF
>TRBV5-1|NA|TRBD1|TRBJ1-1
TGCGCCAGCAGCTTAATTGGACAGGGGGAGAGGACTGAAGCTTTCTTT
CASSLIGQGERTEAFF
>TRBV25-1|NA|NA|TRBJ2-5
TGTGCCAGCAGTGATTTTATTGGGGAGACCCAGTACTTC
CASSDFIGETQYF
>TRBV20-1|NA|TRBD1|TRBJ2-7
TGCAGTGCTAGACTACAGGGGGCGCGGTACGAGCAGTACTTC
CSARLQGARYEQYF
>TRBV27|few|TRBD1|TRBJ2-7
TGTGCCAGCAGTTTATCCGCCGGGACAGTGTACGAGCAGTACTTC
CASSLSAGTVYEQYF
>TRBV6-5|NA|NA|TRBJ2-7
TGTGCCAGCAGTTACTCGGGCGACCAACTTAGCTACGAGCAGTACTTC
CASSYSGDQLSYEQYF
>TRBV4-1|NA|TRBD1|TRBJ2-7
TGCGCCAGCAGCCAACCCGGGACAGGGATATACGGGCAGTACTTC
CASSQPGTGIYGQYF
>TRBV5-1|NA|TRBD2|TRBJ2-1
TGCGCCAGCAGCTTAACTAGCGGGGGGGCCTTGGAGCAGTTCTTC
CASSLTSGGALEQFF
>TRBV7-9|few|TRBD1|TRBJ2-1
TGTGCCAGCAGCTTAGAACAGGGGGCGATTATTAATGAGCAGTTCTTC
CASSLEQGAIINEQFF
>TRBV7-7|NA|NA|TRBJ2-1
TGTGCCAGCAGCCCAGACATTTCCGGTTTTCTGCAGTTCTTC
CASSPDISGFLQFF
>TRBV29-1|NA|TRBD1|TRBJ1-2
TGCAGCGTTGGAGGAGGATTCGGACAGGGCACGGCTGGCTACACCTTC
CSVGGGFGQGTAGYTF
>TRBV29-1|NA|NA|TRBJ1-1
TGCAGCGCCCCATATAACACTGAAGCTTTCTTT
CSAPYNTEAFF
>TRBV6-5|NA|TRBD1|TRBJ2-5
TGTGCCAGCAGTCCCCAATTGGCAGGGGGCCATGAGACCCAGTACTTC
CASSPQLAGGHETQYF
>TRBV6-5|NA|NA|TRBJ2-7
TGTGCCAGCAGTTACTCGTTAGTAGCGGCCTACGAGCAGTACTTC
CASSYSLVAAYEQYF
>TRBV6-1|NA|NA|TRBJ2-5
TGTGCCAGCAGTGAAGTGGGGGCAGAGACCCAGTACTTC
CASSEVGAETQYF
>TRBV5-6|NA|NA|TRBJ2-5
TGTGCCAGCAGCTTGAGGCAGGGGACTCAAGAGACCCAGTACTTC
CASSLRQGTQETQYF
>TRBV4-2|NA|NA|TRBJ2-1
TGTGCCAGCAGCCAAGTTCATGGGTCTGAGCAGTTCTTC
CASSQVHGSEQFF
>TRBV21-1|NA|NA|TRBJ2-7
TGTGCCAGCAGCAAAGAGATTGCGGCACTATCCTACGAGCAGTACTTC
CASSKEIAALSYEQYF
>TRBV4-1|NA|TRBD2|TRBJ2-3
TGCGCCAGCAGCCCCCGGGTTGTGAGCGGGAGGACCACAGATACGCAGTATTTT
CASSPRVVSGRTTDTQYF
>TRBV4-3|NA|TRBD1|TRBJ1-4
TGCGCCAGCAGCCTGGGACAGGGGGCAGGTGAAAAACTGTTTTTT
CASSLGQGAGEKLFF
>TRBV7-2|NA|TRBD1|TRBJ2-6
TGTGCCAGCAGCTTAGAATGGGGACAGCTAGGCTCTGGGGCCAACGTCCTGACTTTC
CASSLEWGQLGSGANVLTF
>TRBV5-1|NA|NA|TRBJ1-1
TGCGCCAGCAGCTTGTTAGGGGGGAGTCGAACCACTGAAGCTTTCTTT
CASSLLGGSRTTEAFF
>TRBV7-9|NA|NA|TRBJ2-3
TGTGCCAGCAGCTCTGGGCCCCGAGGACCCACAGATACGCAGTATTTT
CASSSGPRGPTDTQYF
>TRBV3-1|NA|TRBD1|TRBJ1-2
TGTGCCAGCAGCCCGGCCGAACAGGGGACCTACTATGGCTACACCTTC
CASSPAEQGTYYGYTF
>TRBV11-3|NA|NA|TRBJ2-1
TGTGCCAGCAGCTTAGGAGGTCGGGACGGGAATGAGCAGTTCTTC
CASSLGGRDGNEQFF
>TRBV7-6|NA|TRBD1|TRBJ2-3
TGTGCCAGCAGCGAAGGACAGGGGGATGCAGATACGCAGTATTTT
CASSEGQGDADTQYF
>TRBV6-5|many|TRBD2|TRBJ2-5
TGTGCCAGCAGTCCTAGCGGGTCAGGGGAGACCCAGTACTTC
CASSPSGSGETQYF
>TRBV5-1|NA|NA|TRBJ2-1
TGCGCCAGCAGCTGGGGCCGCTACAATGAGCAGTTCTTC
CASSWGRYNEQFF
>TRBV5-1|NA|NA|TRBJ2-3
TGCGCCAGCAGCTTGGAAGGGGGGTGGGCAGATACGCAGTATTTT
CASSLEGGWADTQYF
>TRBV5-5|NA|TRBD1|TRBJ2-5
TGTGCCAGCACCTTGGGGGAGCGGACAGGGGTGTGTGAGACCCAGTACTTC
CASTLGERTGVCETQYF
>TRBV7-9|once|TRBD2|TRBJ2-7
TGTGCCAGCAGCGCCTTAGCGGGAGCGCCCTACGAGCAGTACTTC
CASSALAGAPYEQYF
>TRBV18|once|TRBD2|TRBJ2-3
TGTGCCAGCTCACCAATCGGACTAGCGGGACGGACAGATACGCAGTATTTT
CASSPIGLAGRTDTQYF
>TRBV4-2|NA|NA|TRBJ2-3
TGTGCCAGCAGCCAAGGTCAGGTGGCAGATACGCAGTATTTT
CASSQGQVADTQYF
>TRBV12-3/TRBV12-4|NA|NA|TRBJ1-2
TGTGCCAGCAGTCATCCGGGACAAGCCTACTATGGCTACACCTTC
CASSHPGQAYYGYTF
>TRBV28|NA|NA|TRBJ1-2
TGTGCCAGCAGTTCCCGACAGACACTGTCGTATGGCTACACCTTC
CASSSRQTLSYGYTF
>TRBV29-1|few|TRBD1|TRBJ2-5
TGCAGCGTGGGGGCGGAACAGGGGATGAAAGAGACCCAGTACTTC
CSVGAEQGMKETQYF
>TRBV6-6|NA|NA|TRBJ1-5
TGTGCCAGCAGTTACGTGGGGTTGGGTCAGCCCCAGCATTTT
CASSYVGLGQPQHF
>TRBV9|NA|NA|TRBJ2-7
TGTGCCAGCAACGTAGAGCCCACAGTTTTTTGGGAGCAGTACTTC
CASNVEPTVFWEQYF
>TRBV12-3/TRBV12-4|NA|NA|TRBJ2-5
TGTGCCAGCAGTTACGGCTCAGAGACCCAGTACTTC
CASSYGSETQYF
>TRBV11-2|NA|NA|TRBJ2-5
TGTGCCAGCAATTTAGTTGGTAATGAGCAGTACTTC
CASNLVGNEQYF
>TRBV12-3/TRBV12-4|few|NA|TRBJ2-3
TGTGCCAGCAGCTCTAGCTTCAGCACAGATACGCAGTATTTT
CASSSSFSTDTQYF
>TRBV6-6|NA|NA|TRBJ1-5
TGTGCCAGCGCTACAGGGCAATTTAGCAATCAGCCCCAGCATTTT
CASATGQFSNQPQHF
>TRBV20-1|NA|NA|TRBJ1-2
TGCAGTGCTAGGCGGGGGGAAAGCTATGGCTACACCTTC
CSARRGESYGYTF
>TRBV27|NA|TRBD2|TRBJ2-7
TGTGCCAGCAGTTTACTAGCGGGAATGGGATACGAGCAGTACTTC
CASSLLAGMGYEQYF